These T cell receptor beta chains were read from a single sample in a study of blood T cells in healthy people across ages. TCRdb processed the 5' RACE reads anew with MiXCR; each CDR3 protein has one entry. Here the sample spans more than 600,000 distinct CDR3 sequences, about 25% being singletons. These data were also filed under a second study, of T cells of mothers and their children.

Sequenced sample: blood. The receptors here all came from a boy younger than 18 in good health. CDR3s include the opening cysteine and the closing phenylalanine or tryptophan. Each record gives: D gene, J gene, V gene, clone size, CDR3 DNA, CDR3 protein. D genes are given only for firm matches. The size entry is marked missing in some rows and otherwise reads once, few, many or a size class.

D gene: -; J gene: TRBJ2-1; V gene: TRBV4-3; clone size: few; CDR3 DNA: TGCGCCAGCAGCCAAGATGAAGGTTGGGGCGGGAATGAGCAGTTCTTC; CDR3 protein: CASSQDEGWGGNEQFF
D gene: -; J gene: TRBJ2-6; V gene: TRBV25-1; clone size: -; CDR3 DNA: TGTGCCAGCAGTGAGAGAGAATCTGGGGCCAACGTCCTGACTTTC; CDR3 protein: CASSERESGANVLTF
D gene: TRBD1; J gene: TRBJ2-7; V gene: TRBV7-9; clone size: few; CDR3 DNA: TGTGCCAGCAGCTTCTCCGGGACAGGGGGTACGGGGGAGCAGTACTTC; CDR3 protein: CASSFSGTGGTGEQYF
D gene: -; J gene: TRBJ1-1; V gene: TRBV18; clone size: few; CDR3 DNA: TGTGCCAGCGCTGATCGGAGTGCTGAAGCTTTCTTT; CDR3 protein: CASADRSAEAFF
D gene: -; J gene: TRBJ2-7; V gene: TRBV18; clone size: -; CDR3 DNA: TGTACCAGCTCACGCGGCAGCTCCTACGAGCAGTACTTC; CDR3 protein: CTSSRGSSYEQYF
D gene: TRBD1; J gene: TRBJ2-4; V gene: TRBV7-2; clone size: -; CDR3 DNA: TGTGCCAGCAGCTGGGACAGGGGTCCTTTAAGTTTAGCCAAAAACATTCAGTACTTC; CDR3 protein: CASSWDRGPLSLAKNIQYF
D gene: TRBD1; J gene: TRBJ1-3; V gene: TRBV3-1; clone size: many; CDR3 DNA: TGTGCCAGCAGCCAACACGCGGGACAGGGCGCAAACACCATATATTTT; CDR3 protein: CASSQHAGQGANTIYF
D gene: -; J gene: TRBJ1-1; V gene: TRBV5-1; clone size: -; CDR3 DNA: TGCGCCAGCAGCTTGGGTGAGGGGCCCGGATACACTGAAGCTTTCTTT; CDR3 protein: CASSLGEGPGYTEAFF
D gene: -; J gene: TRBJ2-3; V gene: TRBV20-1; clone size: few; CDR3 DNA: TGCAGTGCTAGAGATTACAGCACAGATACGCAGTATTTT; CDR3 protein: CSARDYSTDTQYF
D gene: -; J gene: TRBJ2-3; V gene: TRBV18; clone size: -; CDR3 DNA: TGTGCCAGCTCACCTACCAGTTCATTCGCAGATACGCAGTATTTT; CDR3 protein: CASSPTSSFADTQYF
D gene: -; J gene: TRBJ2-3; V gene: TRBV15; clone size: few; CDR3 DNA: TGTGCCACCAGCAGAGATGTGACTTACTGGGGTACGCAGTATTTT; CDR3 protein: CATSRDVTYWGTQYF
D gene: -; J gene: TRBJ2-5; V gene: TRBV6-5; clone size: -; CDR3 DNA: TGTGCCAGCAGTCATAATGAAGAGACCCAGTACTTC; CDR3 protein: CASSHNEETQYF
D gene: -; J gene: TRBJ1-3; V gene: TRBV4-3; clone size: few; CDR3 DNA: TGCGCCAGCAGCCTCCTCGGGACGGCTGGAAACACCATATATTTT; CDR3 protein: CASSLLGTAGNTIYF
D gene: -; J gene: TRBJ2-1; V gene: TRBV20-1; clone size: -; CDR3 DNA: TGCAGTGCTAGGAGATTAGCCTCGGTCAATGAGCAGTTCTTC; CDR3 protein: CSARRLASVNEQFF
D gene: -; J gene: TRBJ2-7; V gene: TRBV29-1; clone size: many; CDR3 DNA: TGCAGCGTTGAACAGGGAAAAAACGAGCAGTACTTC; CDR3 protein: CSVEQGKNEQYF
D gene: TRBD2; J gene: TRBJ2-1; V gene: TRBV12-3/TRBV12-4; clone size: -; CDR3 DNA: TGTGCCAGCAGTTCCCCCCTTTGGGGGGGGTACAATGAGCAGTTCTTC; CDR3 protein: CASSSPLWGGYNEQFF